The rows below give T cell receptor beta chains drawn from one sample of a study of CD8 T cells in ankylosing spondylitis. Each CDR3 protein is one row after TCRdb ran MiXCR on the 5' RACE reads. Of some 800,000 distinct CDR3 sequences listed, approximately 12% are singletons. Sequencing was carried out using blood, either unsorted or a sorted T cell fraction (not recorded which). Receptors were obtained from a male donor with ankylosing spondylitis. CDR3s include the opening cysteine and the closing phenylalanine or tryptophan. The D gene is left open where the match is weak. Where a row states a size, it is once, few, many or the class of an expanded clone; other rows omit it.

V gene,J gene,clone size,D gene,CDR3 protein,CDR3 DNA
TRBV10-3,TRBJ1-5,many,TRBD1,CASRGGLGQPQHF,TGTGCCAGCAGGGGGGGATTGGGTCAGCCCCAGCATTTT
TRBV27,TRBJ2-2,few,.,CASSLRAQNTGELFF,TGTGCCAGCAGTTTACGGGCGCAGAACACCGGGGAGCTGTTTTTT
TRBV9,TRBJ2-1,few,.,CASSVAGFSYNEQFF,TGTGCCAGCAGCGTAGCCGGATTTTCCTACAATGAGCAGTTCTTC
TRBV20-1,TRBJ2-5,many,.,CSANRAHKETQYF,TGCAGTGCAAATCGAGCGCATAAAGAGACCCAGTACTTC
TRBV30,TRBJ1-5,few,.,CAWSGSRDQPQHF,TGTGCCTGGAGTGGTTCCAGGGATCAGCCCCAGCATTTT
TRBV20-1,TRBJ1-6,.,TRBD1,CSARRARGNSPLHF,TGCAGTGCTAGAAGGGCCAGGGGGAATTCACCCCTCCACTTT
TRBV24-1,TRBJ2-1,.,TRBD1,CATSDPPGQGNGNEQFF,TGTGCCACCAGTGATCCTCCGGGACAGGGTAACGGGAATGAGCAGTTCTTC
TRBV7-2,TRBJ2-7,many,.,CASSSETGIGYEQYF,TGTGCCAGCAGCTCAGAGACGGGAATAGGCTACGAGCAGTACTTC
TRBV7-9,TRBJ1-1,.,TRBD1,CASRSQGATEAFF,TGTGCCAGCCGGAGTCAGGGGGCCACTGAAGCTTTCTTT
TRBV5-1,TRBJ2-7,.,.,CASTPGTNPYEQYF,TGCGCCAGCACCCCCGGGACAAACCCCTACGAGCAGTACTTC
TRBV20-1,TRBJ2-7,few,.,CSAVRASYEQYF,TGCAGTGCAGTCAGAGCCAGTTACGAGCAGTACTTC
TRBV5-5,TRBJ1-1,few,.,CASSVDFGTEAFF,TGTGCCAGCAGCGTTGATTTCGGCACTGAAGCTTTCTTT
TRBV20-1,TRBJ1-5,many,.,CSARDGGRSNQPQHF,TGCAGTGCTAGAGATGGAGGACGGAGTAATCAGCCCCAGCATTTT
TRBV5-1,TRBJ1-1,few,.,CASSPSGTRVGTEAFF,TGCGCCAGCAGCCCCTCAGGCACGCGGGTAGGCACTGAAGCTTTCTTT
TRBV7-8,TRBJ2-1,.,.,CASSPDTGSSYNEQFF,TGTGCCAGCAGCCCCGACACCGGTAGCTCCTACAATGAGCAGTTCTTC
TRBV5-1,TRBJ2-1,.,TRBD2,CASSPDQLAGVGNEQFF,TGCGCCAGCAGCCCCGACCAACTAGCGGGAGTCGGTAATGAGCAGTTCTTC
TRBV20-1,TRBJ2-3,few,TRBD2,CSAQSGRDYSTDTQYF,TGCAGTGCCCAGAGTGGGAGGGACTACTCAACAGATACGCAGTATTTT
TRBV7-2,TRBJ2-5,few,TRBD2,CASSLVLAGGGTQYF,TGTGCCAGCAGCTTAGTACTAGCGGGGGGCGGGACCCAGTACTTC
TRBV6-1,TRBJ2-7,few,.,CASRNRDPREQYF,TGTGCCAGCAGGAACAGGGACCCGAGGGAGCAGTACTTC
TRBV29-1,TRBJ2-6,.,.,CSVEDHRAGANVLTF,TGCAGCGTTGAAGATCACAGGGCCGGGGCCAACGTCCTGACTTTC
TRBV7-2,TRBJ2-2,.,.,CASRFNAYTGELFF,TGTGCCAGCAGGTTTAACGCGTACACCGGGGAGCTGTTTTTT
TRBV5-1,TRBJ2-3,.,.,CASSLSYSTDTQYF,TGCGCCAGCAGCTTGAGTTACAGCACAGATACGCAGTATTTT
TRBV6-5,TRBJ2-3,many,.,CASSFPSAGSDTQYF,TGTGCCAGCAGTTTCCCTAGCGCGGGGTCAGATACGCAGTATTTT
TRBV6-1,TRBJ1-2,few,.,CASTTSGSYGYTF,TGTGCCAGCACCACCTCAGGATCCTATGGCTACACCTTC
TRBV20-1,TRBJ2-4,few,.,CSARDGDTAGNIQYF,TGCAGTGCTAGAGATGGGGATACCGCGGGGAACATTCAGTACTTC
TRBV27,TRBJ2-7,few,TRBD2,CASSPSGRRGEQYF,TGTGCCAGCAGCCCCAGCGGGAGAAGAGGCGAGCAGTACTTC
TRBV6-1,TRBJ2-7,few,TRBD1,CASCRDRVVYEQYF,TGTGCCAGCTGCCGAGACAGGGTTGTCTACGAGCAGTACTTC
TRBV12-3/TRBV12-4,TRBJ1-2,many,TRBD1,CASSRGQGAGYTF,TGTGCCAGCAGTCGTGGACAGGGGGCCGGCTACACCTTC
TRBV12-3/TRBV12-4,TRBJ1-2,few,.,CASSLRGGREGYTF,TGTGCCAGCAGTTTAAGAGGGGGAAGGGAAGGCTACACCTTC
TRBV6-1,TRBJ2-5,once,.,CASSQVRGQETQYF,TGTGCCAGCAGTCAAGTCAGGGGTCAAGAGACCCAGTACTTC
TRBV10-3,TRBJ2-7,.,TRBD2,CAISEWRDGREGHEQYF,TGTGCCATCAGTGAGTGGAGAGACGGGCGGGAGGGCCACGAGCAGTACTTC
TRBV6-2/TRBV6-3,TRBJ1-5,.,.,CASSPGTYQPQHF,TGTGCCAGCAGCCCCGGGACATATCAGCCCCAGCATTTT
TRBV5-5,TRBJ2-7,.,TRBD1,CASSPGTGGRPAYEQYF,TGTGCCAGCAGCCCTGGGACAGGGGGAAGACCAGCCTACGAGCAGTACTTC
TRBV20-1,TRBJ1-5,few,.,CSAQEGAGNQPQHF,TGCAGTGCTCAAGAAGGGGCGGGCAATCAGCCCCAGCATTTT
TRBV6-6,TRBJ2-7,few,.,CASSYNQQQYF,TGTGCCAGCAGTTACAACCAACAGCAGTACTTC
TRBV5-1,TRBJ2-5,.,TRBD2,CASSLGLAGEQETQYF,TGCGCCAGCAGCCTGGGACTAGCGGGAGAACAAGAGACCCAGTACTTC
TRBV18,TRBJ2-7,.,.,CASSPPGLPNYEQYF,TGTGCCAGCTCACCCCCGGGCCTCCCGAACTACGAGCAGTACTTC
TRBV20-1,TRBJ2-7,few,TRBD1,CSARGGTGDYEQYF,TGCAGTGCTAGAGGCGGGACAGGGGACTACGAGCAGTACTTC
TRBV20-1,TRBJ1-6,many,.,CSASGEGSSYNSPLHF,TGCAGTGCTAGTGGTGAGGGGAGCTCCTATAATTCACCCCTCCACTTT
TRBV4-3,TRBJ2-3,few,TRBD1,CASSLTGEWGTDTQYF,TGCGCCAGCAGCCTAACAGGGGAATGGGGCACAGATACGCAGTATTTT
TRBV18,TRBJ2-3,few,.,CASSPGATTDTQYF,TGTGCCAGCTCACCGGGGGCCACGACAGATACGCAGTATTTT
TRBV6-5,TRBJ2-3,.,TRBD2,CASSYSIASGGMTDTQYF,TGTGCCAGCAGTTACTCGATTGCTAGCGGGGGGATGACAGATACGCAGTATTTT
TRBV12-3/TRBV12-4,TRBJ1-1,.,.,CASRQARDLNTEAFF,TGTGCCAGCAGACAAGCGAGGGACCTCAACACTGAAGCTTTCTTT
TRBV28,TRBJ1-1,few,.,CASSGRRRGAFF,TGTGCCAGCAGTGGGAGGAGAAGGGGAGCTTTCTTT
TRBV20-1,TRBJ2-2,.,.,CSARDLTSDTGELFF,TGCAGTGCTAGAGATCTTACTTCGGACACCGGGGAGCTGTTTTTT
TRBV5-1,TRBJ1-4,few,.,CASSLGGRGGIYEKLFF,TGCGCCAGCAGCTTAGGGGGACGCGGAGGAATTTATGAAAAACTGTTTTTT
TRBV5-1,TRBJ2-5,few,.,CASSLMPTTEETQYF,TGCGCCAGCAGCTTGATGCCTACCACCGAAGAGACCCAGTACTTC
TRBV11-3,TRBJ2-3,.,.,CASSPGSMGTDTQYF,TGTGCCAGCAGCCCAGGGTCTATGGGCACAGATACGCAGTATTTT